The 26 T cell receptor beta chains reported below all come from one sample, sequenced in a study of tumor-infiltrating lymphocytes in localized non-small cell lung cancer. Assay: immunoSEQ multiplex PCR; the TCRdb copy retains only in-frame clones and omits some. The sample includes approximately 7,200 clones, roughly 70% of them seen just once. The sequencing sample was made of lung tumor tissue. These receptors were obtained from a human donor with non-small cell lung cancer.

The chain links TRBV18 to TRBJ1-2; TRBD1 aligns across 7 bases. The CDR3 totals 14 residues. The trim removed 2 bases at V and 8 bases at J, leaving 8 bases unmatched. The germline V gene has CDR1 KGHSH and CDR2 LQKENI. The CDR3 DNA follows: TGTGCCAGCTCACCAGAGCGACAGGGAGGCGGCTACACCTTC. Translated, it gives CASSPERQGGGYTF.

This clone was seen only a few times. The chain's CDR3 is CASSLGGGDTDTQYF. Written as DNA, the CDR3 is TGCGCCAGCAGCTTGGGAGGGGGGGACACAGATACGCAGTATTTT. This chain connects TRBV5-1 to TRBJ2-3; tentative D call: TRBD2 (7 bases). CDR1 and CDR2 (germline): SGHRS, YFSETQ. V lost 0 bases and J lost 2, with 10 bases in between. There are 15 residues in the CDR3.

This clone was found once. This chain connects TRBV11-1 to TRBJ2-1; weak D call: TRBD2 (6 bases). CDR3 length: 17 residues. CDR1 SGHAT and CDR2 FQDESV come from the germline V gene (reference sequence). Trimming pared 4 bases from V and 7 bases from J, leaving 23 bases between. CDR3 DNA sequence: TGTGCCAGCAGCTCCAGACCGGGACTCCCCTCGGGGAATGAGCAGTTCTTC. It yields the protein CASSSRPGLPSGNEQFF.

This clone was observed a single time. The chain employs TRBV9 and TRBJ2-3; 14 bases are a match to TRBD2. The CDR3 is 17 amino acids. Trimming at V came to 4 bases and at J to 6 bases, leaving 10 bases not matched to a gene. Germline V gene sequence: CDR1 SGDLS, CDR2 YYNGEE. DNA of the CDR3: TGTGCCAGCAGCCTTGGGACTAGCGGGGGAAAAAGTGATACGCAGTATTTT. Translating it yields CASSLGTSGGKSDTQYF.

In this sample, this clone turned up a few times. The chain employs TRBV30 and TRBJ2-3; 11 nucleotides agree with TRBD1. Looked up from germline, CDR1 is GTSNPN and CDR2 is SVGIG (reference sequence). V was pared by 3 bases and J by 9 bases, with 5 bases of the junction left unmatched. CDR3 length equals 13 residues. The DNA for the CDR3 is TGTGCCTGGAGCACGGACAGGGGGCGCACGCAGTATTTT. Its translation is CAWSTDRGRTQYF.

This chain joins TRBV29-1 and TRBJ2-5; D is possibly TRBD1 (6 bases). The J call may not be correct, given that the DNA end is closer to TRBJ2-7. The CDR3 contains 13 residues. CDR1 is SQVTM and CDR2 is ANQGSEA in the germline V gene. For the CDR3, the DNA is TGCAGCGTTGACGGGCAGGGGAAGAACGAGCAGTACTTC. It translates to CSVDGQGKNEQYF.

The rearrangement uses TRBV2 and TRBJ2-1, with TRBD1 matching over 8 bases. The CDR3 has 17 amino acids. V was clipped by 8 bases and J by 1 base; unmatched bases: 13. Germline CDR1 reads SNHLY; CDR2 reads FYNNEI. The DNA of the CDR3 is TGTGCCAGCGGGCAGGGGGCTACCTCCCGTTCCTACAATGAGCAGTTCTTC. Protein product: CASGQGATSRSYNEQFF.

This clone is categorized as medium-sized (0.01 to 0.1%). This rearrangement joins TRBV27 to TRBJ2-7; D is uncertain. The CDR3 is made up of 15 amino acids. V gave up 2 bases and J gave up 0 bases, with 11 bases separating them. The germline gives CDR1 MNHEY, CDR2 SMNVEV (reference sequence). The CDR3 loop reads CASSLPRSSSYEQYF. DNA for the CDR3: TGTGCCAGCAGTTTACCCAGGTCTAGCTCCTACGAGCAGTACTTC.

This chain links TRBV14 with TRBJ1-2; D uncertain. The CDR3 covers 15 residues. CDR1 is SGHDN, CDR2 FVKESK, per germline. V was shortened by 4 bases and J by 2 bases, with 14 bases between the two germline ends. The CDR3 nucleotides read TGTGCCAGCAGCCTCCCCGGGGTGGGGAACTATGGCTACACCTTC. This codes for CASSLPGVGNYGYTF.

The V call is TRBV7-6, the J call TRBJ2-5; D perhaps matches TRBD1 (6 bases). The J call is in doubt because the DNA end fits TRBJ2-7 better. The germline V gene encodes CDR1 SGHVS and CDR2 FNYEAQ. This CDR3 is built from 15 residues. The CDR3 is CASSLAQGAVYEQYF. In DNA form, the CDR3 reads TGTGCCAGCAGCTTAGCACAGGGCGCCGTCTACGAGCAGTACTTC.

CDR3 nucleotides: TGTGCCAGCAGCCAAGGTACAGGGTGGAATGAAAAACTGTTTTTT. Its translation is CASSQGTGWNEKLFF. The rearrangement joins TRBV14 to TRBJ1-4; maybe TRBD1 (6 bases). This CDR3 has 15 amino acids. Germline loops: CDR1 SGHDN, CDR2 FVKESK. Trimming pared 1 base from V and 5 bases from J, leaving 11 bases between.

This clone was detected only a few times. The chain carries TRBV5-4 and TRBJ1-2; 7 nucleotides align to TRBD1. There are 15 residues in the CDR3. Germline CDR1 SGHNT, CDR2 YYREEE (reference sequence). Trimming cost V 3 bases and J 8 bases; bases outside gene matches: 13. CDR3 sequence reads: CASSSNRGGVEGYTF. In DNA form, the CDR3 reads TGTGCCAGCAGCTCAAACAGGGGTGGGGTTGAGGGCTACACCTTC.

This chain uses TRBV29-1 with TRBJ2-1; TRBD1 matches at 10 bases. The CDR3 extends over 15 amino acids. CDR1 and CDR2 from the germline V gene are SQVTM and ANQGSEA. V shed 7 bases and J 6 bases; nucleotides not matched to a gene: 12. The CDR3 sequence: CSADGTGERPNEQFF. The CDR3 DNA reads as TGCAGCGCCGACGGGACAGGGGAGCGCCCCAATGAGCAGTTCTTC.

This chain joins TRBV7-2 and TRBJ2-7; D remains unclear. Germline CDR1 reads SGHTA; CDR2 reads FQGNSA. The CDR3 loop spans 13 amino acids. Trimming pared 5 bases from V and 5 bases from J, leaving 13 bases between. In DNA form, the CDR3 reads TGTGCCAGCAGCCCTGGCCCTCACAACGAGCAGTACTTC. Amino acid sequence: CASSPGPHNEQYF.

There are a few counts of this clone. The rearrangement uses TRBV20-1 and TRBJ2-1; D unresolved. Between the trimmed V and J ends, which lost 6 bases and 4 bases, there was a span of 4 bases. In germline, CDR1 is DFQATT, CDR2 SNEGSKA (reference sequence). The CDR3 consists of 10 residues. CDR3 loop: CSAQYNEQFF. The CDR3 DNA reads TGCAGTGCCCAGTACAATGAGCAGTTCTTC.

V and J are TRBV18 and TRBJ1-5; no clear D gene. The length of the CDR3 is 14 residues. Trimming took off 6 bases at V and 1 base at J, with 10 bases between the two ends. Looked up from germline, CDR1 is KGHSH and CDR2 is LQKENI. CDR3 DNA sequence: TGTGCCAGCTCCCTCGGGATGAGCAATCAGCCCCAGCATTTT. The encoded protein is CASSLGMSNQPQHF.

The genes are TRBV29-1 and TRBJ2-5, with TRBD2 identical over 12 bases. Germline V gene data show CDR1 as SQVTM and CDR2 as ANQGSEA. This CDR3 spans 13 amino acids. The J segment lost 7 bases and the V segment lost 7 bases, leaving 7 bases of the junction unmatched. The CDR3 region is CSAGTSGLGTQYF. The CDR3 bases are TGCAGCGCCGGGACTAGCGGGCTAGGGACCCAGTACTTC.

The rearrangement joins TRBV6-1 to TRBJ2-5; 9 nucleotides agree with TRBD2. Germline assignment: CDR1 MNHNS and CDR2 SASEGT. The V segment lost 5 bases and the J segment 5 bases; nucleotides outside the gene matches: 6. The CDR3 covers 14 residues. The CDR3, as DNA: TGTGCCAGCAGTAGGGCGGGGGGGCCGGAGACCCAGTACTTC. As protein: CASSRAGGPETQYF.

The chain is built from TRBV5-1 and TRBJ2-7; TRBD1 matches at 11 bases. The CDR3 is 16 residues long. The J segment lost 4 bases and the V segment lost 0 bases, leaving 6 bases of the junction unmatched. Germline CDR1 and CDR2: SGHRS and YFSETQ. In DNA, the CDR3 is TGCGCCAGCAGCTTGGCCGGGGACAGGGGGAAGTACGAGCAGTACTTC. Amino acid sequence: CASSLAGDRGKYEQYF. Filled out from reference TRBV5-1 and TRBJ2-7, the complete variable domain reads KAGVTQTPRYLIKTRGQQVTLSCSPISGHRSVSWYQQTPGQGLQFLFEYFSETQRNKGNFPGRFSGRQFSNSRSEMNVSTLELGDSALYLCASSLAGDRGKYEQYFGPGTRLTVT.

This clone was found a few times. The rearrangement links TRBV19 to TRBJ1-5; D is perhaps TRBD1 (5 bases). The CDR3 is 12 amino acids. V shed 6 bases and J shed 6 bases, with 9 bases lying between them. Looked up from germline, CDR1 is LNHDA and CDR2 is SQIVND (reference sequence). In nucleotides, the CDR3 is TGTGCCAGTAGAGGAGGGGCTCAGCCCCAGCATTTT. It translates to CASRGGAQPQHF.

This clone was detected only once. The chain carries TRBV11-1 and TRBJ2-5; TRBD1 agrees at 9 bases. The CDR3 consists of 16 residues. Germline V gene lookup returns CDR1 SGHAT and CDR2 FQDESV (reference sequence). The ends lost 5 bases at V and 4 bases at J; junction bases unmatched: 11. The CDR3 DNA reads TGTGCCAGCAGCCAACCGGGACAGGGACCTCCAGAGACCCAGTACTTC. This translates into CASSQPGQGPPETQYF.

This chain joins TRBV6-5 and TRBJ2-5; D possibly matches TRBD1 or TRBD2 (6 bases each). Trimming cost V 2 bases and J 4 bases, with 14 bases left between them. This CDR3 comprises 15 residues. Per germline, CDR1 MNHEY and CDR2 SVGAGI. Written as DNA, the CDR3 is TGTGCCAGCAGTTACAATTTGGGGGGCGGAGAGACCCAGTACTTC. Protein: CASSYNLGGGETQYF.

By proportion, this clone is medium-sized. The J gene is TRBJ2-6, the V gene TRBV19, with D unclear. Trimming shortened V by 5 bases and J by 4 bases, and 6 bases separated the two germline ends. Germline CDR1 reads LNHDA; CDR2 reads SQIVND (reference sequence). The CDR3 is 13 residues long. CDR3 region: CASSPGGANVLTF. For the CDR3, the DNA is TGTGCCAGTAGTCCCGGGGGGGCCAACGTCCTGACTTTC.

The V and J genes are TRBV5-1 and TRBJ2-7; D not certain. CDR3 length: 15 residues. Germline CDR1 SGHRS, CDR2 YFSETQ. V dropped 0 bases and J dropped 1 base, with 11 bases sitting between them. CDR3 DNA: TGCGCCAGCAGCTTGGGGGTAGCTGGTTCCTACGAGCAGTACTTC. Its translation is CASSLGVAGSYEQYF.

The genes are TRBV6-1 and TRBJ1-6; 10 bases line up with TRBD1. After removal of 9 bases from V and 9 bases from J, the junction contained 11 bases not matched to a gene. The CDR3 runs 15 residues. The germline V gene has CDR1 MNHNS and CDR2 SASEGT. CDR3 DNA: TGTGCCAGTTTAGCAAGGGGACAGGGGATTTCACCCCTCCACTTT. This translates into CASLARGQGISPLHF.

The V and J genes are TRBV19 and TRBJ1-5, with TRBD1 as a possible D gene (5 bases). The germline CDR1 and CDR2 sequences are LNHDA and SQIVND (reference sequence). The V gene lost 2 bases and the J gene lost 9 bases, with 8 bases spanning the gap. The CDR3 runs to 12 residues. The CDR3 nucleotides read TGTGCCAGTAGTATAAGGAGGGGGCCCCAGCATTTT. This translates into CASSIRRGPQHF.